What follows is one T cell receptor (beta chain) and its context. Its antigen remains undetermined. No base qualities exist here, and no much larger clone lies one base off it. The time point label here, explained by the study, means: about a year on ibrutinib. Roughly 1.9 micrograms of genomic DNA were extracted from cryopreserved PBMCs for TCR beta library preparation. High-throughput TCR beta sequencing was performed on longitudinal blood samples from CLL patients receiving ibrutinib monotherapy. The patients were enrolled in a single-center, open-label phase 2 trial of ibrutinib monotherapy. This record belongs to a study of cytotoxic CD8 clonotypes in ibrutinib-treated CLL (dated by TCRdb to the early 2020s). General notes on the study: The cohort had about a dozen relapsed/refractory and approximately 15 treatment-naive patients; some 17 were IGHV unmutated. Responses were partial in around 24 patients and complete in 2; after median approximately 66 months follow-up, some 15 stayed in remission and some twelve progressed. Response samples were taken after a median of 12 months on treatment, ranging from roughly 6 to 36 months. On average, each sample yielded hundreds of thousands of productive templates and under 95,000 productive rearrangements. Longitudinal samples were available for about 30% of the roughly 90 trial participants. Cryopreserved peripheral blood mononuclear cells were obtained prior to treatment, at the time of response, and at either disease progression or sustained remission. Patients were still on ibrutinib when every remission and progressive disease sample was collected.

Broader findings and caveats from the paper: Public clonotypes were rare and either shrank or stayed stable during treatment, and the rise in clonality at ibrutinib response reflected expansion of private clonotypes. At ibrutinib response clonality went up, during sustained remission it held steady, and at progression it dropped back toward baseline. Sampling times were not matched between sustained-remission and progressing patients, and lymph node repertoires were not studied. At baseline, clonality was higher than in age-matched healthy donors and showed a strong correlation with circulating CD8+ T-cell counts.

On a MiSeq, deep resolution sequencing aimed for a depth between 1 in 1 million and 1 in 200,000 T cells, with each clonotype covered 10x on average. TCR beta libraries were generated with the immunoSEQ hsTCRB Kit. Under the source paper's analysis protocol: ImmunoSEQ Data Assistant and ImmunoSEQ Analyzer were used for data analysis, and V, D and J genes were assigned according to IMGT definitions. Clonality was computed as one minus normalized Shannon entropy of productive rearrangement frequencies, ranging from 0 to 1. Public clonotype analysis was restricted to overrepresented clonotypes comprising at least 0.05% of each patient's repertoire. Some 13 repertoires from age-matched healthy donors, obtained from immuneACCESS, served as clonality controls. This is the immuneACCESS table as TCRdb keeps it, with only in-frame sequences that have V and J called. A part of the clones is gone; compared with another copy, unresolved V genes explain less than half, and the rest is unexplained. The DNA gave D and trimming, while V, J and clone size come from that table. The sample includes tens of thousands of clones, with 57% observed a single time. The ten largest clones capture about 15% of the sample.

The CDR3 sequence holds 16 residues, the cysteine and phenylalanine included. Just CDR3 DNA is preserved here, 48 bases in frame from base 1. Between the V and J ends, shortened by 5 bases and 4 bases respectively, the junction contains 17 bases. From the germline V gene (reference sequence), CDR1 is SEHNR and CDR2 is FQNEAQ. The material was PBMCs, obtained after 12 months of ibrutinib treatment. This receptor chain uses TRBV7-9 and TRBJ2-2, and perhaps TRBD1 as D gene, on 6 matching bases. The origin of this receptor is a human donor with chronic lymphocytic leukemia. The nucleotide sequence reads TGTGCCAGCAGCCATAGAGGGGGAACGGGCACCGGGGAGCTGTTTTTT. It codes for CASSHRGGTGTGELFF. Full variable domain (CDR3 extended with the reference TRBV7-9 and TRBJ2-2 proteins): DTGVSQNPRHKITKRGQNVTFRCDPISEHNRLYWYRQTLGQGPEFLTYFQNEAQLEKSRLLSDRFSAERPKGSFSTLEIQRTEQGDSAMYLCASSHRGGTGTGELFFGEGSRLTVL.